This T cell receptor (beta chain) is drawn from a study of blood T cell repertoires in COVID-19. The overall study: The study drew acute and convalescent COVID-19 samples from the United States, Italy and Spain. In each case, the material was cDNA or gDNA derived from T cells, B-cell-depleted T cells, or PBMCs.

The authors' processing: Reference gene primer amplification in the assay estimated nucleated cell counts. Here immunoSEQ multiplex PCR was the method, and the copy in TCRdb shows in-frame clones only, minus some. The DNA gave D and trimming, while V, J and clone size come from that table. The sample shows 330,000 or so clones, roughly 87% of them seen only once. V was clipped by 8 bases and J by 0 bases, with 16 bases between them. Per the germline V gene, CDR1 is MNHEY and CDR2 is SVGAGI. This CDR3 region has 15 residues. A Seattle source enrolled patients during active infection and followed them longitudinally.

The chain has TRBV6-5 and TRBJ1-1; TRBD1 might be the D (5 bases). Sample: peripheral blood. The TCR comes from a man between 25 and 39 years old with COVID-19, enrolled during active disease. The CDR3 loop reads CASLQANVMNTEAFF. The DNA of the CDR3 is TGTGCCAGCCTACAGGCGAATGTTATGAACACTGAAGCTTTCTTT.